The 21 T cell receptor beta chains below all came from one sample that was sequenced in a study of blood T cell repertoires in COVID-19 (dated by TCRdb to between 2020 and 2021). Receptor libraries were prepared by the immunoSEQ multiplex PCR assay. Not all clones reach the TCRdb copy of this immuneACCESS table, which keeps in-frame sequences only. Checked studies attribute under half of the gap to unresolved V genes and leave the rest unexplained. Here the sample has 100,000 to 150,000 clones; approximately 90% occur a single time. About 8% of the sample is held by the ten biggest clonotypes. The specimen sequenced was peripheral blood. Receptors were obtained from a man aged 50-59 years with acute or convalescent COVID-19.

This chain uses TRBV29-1 with TRBJ2-3; 7 bases are a match to TRBD2. Losses at the gene ends were 0 bases for V and 6 bases for J; bases not matched to a gene: 12. The germline V gene encodes CDR1 SQVTM and CDR2 ANQGSEA. The CDR3 contains 16 residues. CDR3 coding DNA: TGCAGCGTTGAAGACAGGGTAGCGGGCAGCGTGGATACGCAGTATTTT. Translating gives CSVEDRVAGSVDTQYF.

This clone came up once. This rearrangement joins TRBV5-6 to TRBJ2-7; the match to TRBD1 covers 8 bases. The V segment lost 4 bases and the J segment 3 bases; nucleotides outside the gene matches: 6. The CDR3 extends over 14 amino acids. The germline gives CDR1 SGHDT, CDR2 YYEEEE. CDR3 amino acids: CASSRGQGYYEQYF. The CDR3 region has the DNA TGTGCCAGCAGCCGTGGACAGGGATACTACGAGCAGTACTTC.

This clone was seen a few times. This rearrangement joins TRBV18 to TRBJ2-7; TRBD2 agrees at 8 bases. The CDR3 spans 14 residues. The ends lost 3 bases at V and 2 bases at J; junction bases unmatched: 3. Germline loops: CDR1 KGHSH, CDR2 LQKENI. CDR3 region: CASSPTRGAYEQYF. The CDR3, as DNA: TGTGCCAGCTCACCGACGCGGGGGGCCTACGAGCAGTACTTC. Combining the CDR3 with reference TRBV18 and TRBJ2-7 gives the whole variable domain NAGVMQNPRHLVRRRGQEARLRCSPMKGHSHVYWYRQLPEEGLKFMVYLQKENIIDESGMPKERFSAEFPKEGPSILRIQQVVRGDSAAYFCASSPTRGAYEQYFGPGTRLTVT.

This clone was detected once. The chain couples TRBV6-4 to TRBJ1-2; the D gene is possibly TRBD1 (5 bases). Trimming left V 2 bases short and J 4 bases short, with 11 bases between. CDR3 size: 14 residues. Germline CDR1 and CDR2: MRHNA and SNTAGT. This CDR3 reads CASSDNSGPYGYTF. The CDR3 bases are TGTGCCAGCAGTGACAACTCAGGGCCCTATGGCTACACCTTC.

The chain carries TRBV6-1 and TRBJ1-5; 8 bases map to TRBD1. Unmatched junction bases numbered 9, after V lost 3 bases and J lost 2 bases. This CDR3 contains 17 residues. The germline V gene has CDR1 MNHNS and CDR2 SASEGT. The CDR3 nucleotides are TGTGCCAGCAGTGATCCAGGGGGCTTTGTCGGCAATCAGCCCCAGCATTTT. It codes for CASSDPGGFVGNQPQHF.

The CDR3 reads CASSPLAGSTGELFF. The CDR3 nucleotides are TGTGCCAGCAGCCCCCTAGCGGGAAGCACCGGGGAGCTGTTTTTT. V is TRBV6-5 and J is TRBJ2-2; 9 bases agree with TRBD2. Germline V gives CDR1 MNHEY, CDR2 SVGAGI. Trimming at V came to 6 bases and at J to 4 bases, leaving 6 bases not matched to a gene. The CDR3 has 15 amino acids.

This rearrangement joins TRBV6-4 to TRBJ2-7; 7 bases line up with TRBD1. J lost 5 bases, V lost 7 bases, and 14 bases had no gene match. The CDR3 has 15 amino acids. The germline CDR1 and CDR2 sequences are MRHNA and SNTAGT. CDR3 in DNA: TGTGCCAGCAACACTTACCGGGACAGAGGACACGAGCAGTACTTC. This sequence encodes CASNTYRDRGHEQYF.

The chain employs TRBV6-4 and TRBJ2-3, with 9 bases that match TRBD2. This CDR3 has 15 amino acids. From germline, CDR1 is MRHNA and CDR2 SNTAGT. Losses at the gene ends were 4 bases for V and 2 bases for J; bases not matched to a gene: 4. This chain's CDR3 is CASSVGLASTDTQYF. CDR3 nucleotides: TGTGCCAGCAGTGTGGGACTAGCTTCCACAGATACGCAGTATTTT.

This rearrangement joins TRBV7-9 to TRBJ1-2; the match to TRBD1 covers 8 bases. This CDR3 has 14 amino acids. The V and J ends lost 2 bases and 6 bases, in that order; junction bases with no gene match: 5. Germline assignment: CDR1 SEHNR and CDR2 FQNEAQ (reference sequence). The CDR3 loop is CASSLSRGQNGYTF. CDR3 sequence (DNA): TGTGCCAGCAGCTTAAGCAGGGGGCAGAATGGCTACACCTTC.

The chain links TRBV5-6 to TRBJ1-6; 7 nucleotides align to TRBD1. Germline V gives CDR1 SGHDT, CDR2 YYEEEE. The J segment lost 9 bases and the V segment lost 1 base, leaving 13 bases of the junction unmatched. The CDR3 spans 17 residues. CDR3 sequence reads: CASSLRERGQGGSPLHF. CDR3 coding DNA: TGTGCCAGCAGCTTGAGGGAGCGCGGGCAGGGGGGTTCACCCCTCCACTTT.

The chain employs TRBV5-1 and TRBJ2-5; possibly TRBD1 for D (6 bases). The CDR3 contains 13 residues. The ends were cut back, 3 bases at V and 9 bases at J, with 15 bases in the middle. Germline-derived CDR1 and CDR2 are SGHRS and YFSETQ. In DNA form, the CDR3 reads TGCGCCAGCAGCTCCGGGACACTTAACGCCCAGTACTTC. As protein: CASSSGTLNAQYF.

The rearrangement joins TRBV11-2 to TRBJ1-5; 8 nucleotides agree with TRBD1. The germline gives CDR1 SGHAT, CDR2 FQNNGV. V trimming: 1 base; J trimming: 5 bases; junction bases outside the gene matches: 7. The CDR3 sequence is 16 residues long. The CDR3 loop is CASSLGTGRTDQPQHF. The CDR3 DNA reads as TGTGCCAGCAGCTTAGGGACAGGGAGGACGGATCAGCCCCAGCATTTT.

The chain recombines TRBV5-1 with TRBJ2-2; no firm D call. The V end was cut by 0 bases, the J end by 1 base, with 4 bases between. Germline V CDR1 and CDR2: SGHRS, YFSETQ. The CDR3 sequence is 14 residues long. This chain's CDR3 is CASSLGGNTGELFF. The CDR3 bases are TGCGCCAGCAGCTTGGGCGGGAACACCGGGGAGCTGTTTTTT. The whole variable domain, remainder taken from reference TRBV5-1 and TRBJ2-2, is KAGVTQTPRYLIKTRGQQVTLSCSPISGHRSVSWYQQTPGQGLQFLFEYFSETQRNKGNFPGRFSGRQFSNSRSEMNVSTLELGDSALYLCASSLGGNTGELFFGEGSRLTVL.

The chain joins TRBV6-5 to TRBJ1-2, with TRBD1 identical over 7 bases. V gave up 7 bases and J gave up 8 bases; unmatched junction bases: 4. This CDR3 has 11 amino acids. Germline CDR1 and CDR2: MNHEY and SVGAGI. This CDR3 is CASTTGKGYTF. The CDR3 nucleotides read TGTGCCAGCACGACAGGGAAAGGCTACACCTTC.

This sequence joins TRBV11-3 and TRBJ1-1; D may be TRBD1 (5 bases). CDR3 length: 14 residues. Looked up from germline, CDR1 is SGHNT and CDR2 is YENEEA. Trimming left V 4 bases short and J 6 bases short, with 15 bases between. The DNA for the CDR3 is TGTGCCAGCAGCTGGCTCCGACAGAGTGCTGAAGCTTTCTTT. Its translation is CASSWLRQSAEAFF.

This clone came up a few times. This sequence joins TRBV5-5 and TRBJ2-3; D unclear. Trimming left V 1 base short and J 2 bases short, with 11 bases between. Germline CDR1 is SGHKS and CDR2 is YYEKEE (reference sequence). The CDR3 sequence is 15 residues long. The CDR3 here is CASSLIQLYTDTQYF. In nucleotides, the CDR3 is TGTGCCAGCAGCTTGATACAGCTCTACACAGATACGCAGTATTTT.

This rearrangement joins TRBV6-6 to TRBJ2-3; tentatively, D is TRBD2 (5 bases). Trimming took 0 bases from V and 4 from J, leaving 14 bases between them. The germline gives CDR1 MNHNY, CDR2 SVGAGI (reference sequence). CDR3 size: 16 residues. This CDR3 is CASSYSRVPEADTQYF. The CDR3 DNA reads TGTGCCAGCAGTTACTCGAGGGTTCCCGAGGCAGATACGCAGTATTTT.

About this clone: A read error may produce the germline difference seen at one junction end. The J gene is TRBJ1-1, the V gene TRBV11-2, with TRBD1 identical over 9 bases. Germline loops: CDR1 SGHAT, CDR2 FQNNGV. The CDR3 length is 15 residues. The CDR3 is CASSVDRGIYTEAFF. Here the CDR3 DNA reads TGTGCCAGCAGCGTAGACAGGGGGATTTACACTGAAGCTTTCTTT.

The chain has TRBV18 and TRBJ2-7, with 8 bases identical to TRBD1. With 3 bases clipped from V and 0 bases from J, the junction kept 7 bases outside the gene matches. The CDR3 length is 16 residues. Germline CDR1 KGHSH, CDR2 LQKENI. CDR3 DNA: TGTGCCAGCTCACCCTTCCGGGACAGGAGCTCCTACGAGCAGTACTTC. Encoded protein: CASSPFRDRSSYEQYF.

This clone was counted once. This sequence joins TRBV7-8 and TRBJ1-2, with D possibly TRBD1 on 6 matching bases. CDR1 SGHVS and CDR2 FQNEAQ come from the germline V gene. This CDR3 has 13 residues. Trimming took 3 bases from V and 1 from J, leaving 6 bases between them. The CDR3 DNA is TGTGCCAGCAGCTTGGACAGTAACTATGGCTACACCTTC. It codes for CASSLDSNYGYTF. The entire variable domain, with the rest obtained from reference TRBV7-8 and TRBJ1-2, is as follows: GAGVSQSPRYKVAKRGQDVALRCDPISGHVSLFWYQQALGQGPEFLTYFQNEAQLDKSGLPSDRFFAERPEGSVSTLKIQRTQQEDSAVYLCASSLDSNYGYTFGSGTRLTVV.

This chain connects TRBV5-1 to TRBJ1-2; no clear D. This CDR3 region has 13 residues. CDR1 SGHRS and CDR2 YFSETQ come from the germline V gene. Trimming removed 1 base at V and 2 bases at J, with 6 bases between. CDR3 bases: TGCGCCAGCAGCTTGAGCGGAAACTATGGCTACACCTTC. As protein: CASSLSGNYGYTF.